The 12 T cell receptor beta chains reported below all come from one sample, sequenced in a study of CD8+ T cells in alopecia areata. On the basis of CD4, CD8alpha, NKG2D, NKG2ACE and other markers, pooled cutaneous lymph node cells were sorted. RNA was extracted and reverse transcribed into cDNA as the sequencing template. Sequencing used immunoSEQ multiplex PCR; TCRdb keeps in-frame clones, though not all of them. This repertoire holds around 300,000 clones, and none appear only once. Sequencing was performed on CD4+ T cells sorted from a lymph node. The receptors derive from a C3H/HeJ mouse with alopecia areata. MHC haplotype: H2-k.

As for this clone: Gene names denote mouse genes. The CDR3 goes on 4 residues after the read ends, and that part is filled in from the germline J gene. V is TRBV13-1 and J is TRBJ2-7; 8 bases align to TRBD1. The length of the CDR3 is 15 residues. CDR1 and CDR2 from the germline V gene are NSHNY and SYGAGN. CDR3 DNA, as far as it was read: TGTGCCAGCAGTGATGGACGCGGACAGGGATAT. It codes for CASSDGRGQGY. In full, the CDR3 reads CASSDGRGQGYEQYF.

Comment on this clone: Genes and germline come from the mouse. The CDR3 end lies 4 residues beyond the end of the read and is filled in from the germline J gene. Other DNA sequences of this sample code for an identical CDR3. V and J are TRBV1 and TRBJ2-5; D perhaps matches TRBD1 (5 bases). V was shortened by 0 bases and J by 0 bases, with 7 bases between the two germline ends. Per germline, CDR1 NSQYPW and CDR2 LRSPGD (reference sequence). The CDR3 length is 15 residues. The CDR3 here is CTCSADRGNQDTQYF. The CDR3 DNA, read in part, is TGCACCTGCAGTGCAGATAGGGGTAACCAAGAC.

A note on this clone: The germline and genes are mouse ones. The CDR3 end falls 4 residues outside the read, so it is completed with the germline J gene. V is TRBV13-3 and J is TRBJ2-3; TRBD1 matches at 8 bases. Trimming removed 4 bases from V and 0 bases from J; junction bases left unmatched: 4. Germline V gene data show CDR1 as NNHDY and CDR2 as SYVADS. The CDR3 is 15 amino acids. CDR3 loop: CASSLDRGSAETLYF. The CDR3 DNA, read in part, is TGTGCCAGCAGTCTCGACAGGGGTAGTGCAGAA.

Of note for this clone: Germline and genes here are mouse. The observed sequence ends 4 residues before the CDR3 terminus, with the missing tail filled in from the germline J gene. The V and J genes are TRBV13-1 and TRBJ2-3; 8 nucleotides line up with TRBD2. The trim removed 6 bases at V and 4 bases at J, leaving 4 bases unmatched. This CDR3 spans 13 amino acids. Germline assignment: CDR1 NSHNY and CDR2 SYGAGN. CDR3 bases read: TGTGCCAGCACCAGGGACTGGTCAGAA. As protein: CASTRDWSE. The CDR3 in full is CASTRDWSETLYF.

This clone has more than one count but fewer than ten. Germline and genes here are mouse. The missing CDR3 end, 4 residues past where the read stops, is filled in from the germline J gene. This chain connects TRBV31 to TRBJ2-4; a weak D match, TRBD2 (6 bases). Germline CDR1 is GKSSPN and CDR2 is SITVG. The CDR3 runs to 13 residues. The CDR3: CAWSLGGRNTLYF. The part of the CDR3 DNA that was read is TGTGCCTGGAGTCTCGGGGGGAGAAAC.

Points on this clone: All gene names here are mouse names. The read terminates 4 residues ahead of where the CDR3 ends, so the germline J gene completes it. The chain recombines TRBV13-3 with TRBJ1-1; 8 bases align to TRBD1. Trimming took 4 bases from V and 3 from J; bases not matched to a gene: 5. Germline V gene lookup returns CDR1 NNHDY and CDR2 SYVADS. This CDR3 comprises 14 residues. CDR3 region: CASSSGGADTEVFF. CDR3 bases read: TGTGCCAGCAGTTCAGGGGGCGCGGACACA.

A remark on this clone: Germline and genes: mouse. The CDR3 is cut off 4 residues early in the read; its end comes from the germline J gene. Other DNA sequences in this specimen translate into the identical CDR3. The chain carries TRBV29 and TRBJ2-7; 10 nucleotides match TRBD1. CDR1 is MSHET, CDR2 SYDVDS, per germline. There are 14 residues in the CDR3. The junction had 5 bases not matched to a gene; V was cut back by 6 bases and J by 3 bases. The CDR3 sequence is CASSPGTGVYEQYF. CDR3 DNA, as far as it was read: TGTGCTAGCAGCCCCGGGACAGGGGTCTAT.

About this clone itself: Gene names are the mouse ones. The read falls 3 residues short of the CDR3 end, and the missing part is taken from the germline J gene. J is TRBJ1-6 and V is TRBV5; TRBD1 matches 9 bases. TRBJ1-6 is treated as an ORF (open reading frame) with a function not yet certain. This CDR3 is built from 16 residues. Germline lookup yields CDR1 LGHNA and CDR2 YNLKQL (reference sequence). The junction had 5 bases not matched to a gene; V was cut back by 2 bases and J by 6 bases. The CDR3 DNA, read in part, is TGTGCCAGCAGCCAAACAGGGGGCGATCGTAATTCGCCC. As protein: CASSQTGGDRNSP. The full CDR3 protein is CASSQTGGDRNSPLYF.

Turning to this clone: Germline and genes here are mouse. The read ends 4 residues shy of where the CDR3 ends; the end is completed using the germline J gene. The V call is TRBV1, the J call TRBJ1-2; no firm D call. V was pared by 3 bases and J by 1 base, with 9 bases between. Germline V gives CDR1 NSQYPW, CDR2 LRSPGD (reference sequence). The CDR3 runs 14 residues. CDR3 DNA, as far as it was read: TGCACCTGCAGTGCGCGGTACAAAAACTCC. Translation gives CTCSARYKNS. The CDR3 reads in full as CTCSARYKNSDYTF. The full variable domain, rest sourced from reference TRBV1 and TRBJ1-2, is VTLLEQNPRWRLVPRGQAVNLRCILKNSQYPWMSWYQQDLQKQLQWLFTLRSPGDKEVKSLPGADYLATRVTDTELRLQVANMSQGRTLYCTCSARYKNSDYTFGSGTRLLVI.

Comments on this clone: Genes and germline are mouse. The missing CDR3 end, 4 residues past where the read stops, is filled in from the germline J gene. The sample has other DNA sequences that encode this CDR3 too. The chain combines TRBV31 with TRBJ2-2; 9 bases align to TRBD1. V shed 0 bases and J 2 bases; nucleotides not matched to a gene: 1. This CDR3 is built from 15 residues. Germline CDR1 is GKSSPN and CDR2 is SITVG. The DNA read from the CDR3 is TGTGCCTGGAGTCTTGACAGGGGGAACACCGGG. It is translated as CAWSLDRGNTG. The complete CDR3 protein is CAWSLDRGNTGQLYF.

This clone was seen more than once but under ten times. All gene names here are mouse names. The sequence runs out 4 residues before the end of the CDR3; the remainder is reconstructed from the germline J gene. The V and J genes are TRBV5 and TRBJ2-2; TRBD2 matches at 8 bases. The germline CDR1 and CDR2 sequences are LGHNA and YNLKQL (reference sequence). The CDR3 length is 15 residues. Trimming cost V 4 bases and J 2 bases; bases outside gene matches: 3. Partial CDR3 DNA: TGTGCCAGCAGCCTACTGGGGGTCAACACCGGG. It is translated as CASSLLGVNTG. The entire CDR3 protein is CASSLLGVNTGQLYF.

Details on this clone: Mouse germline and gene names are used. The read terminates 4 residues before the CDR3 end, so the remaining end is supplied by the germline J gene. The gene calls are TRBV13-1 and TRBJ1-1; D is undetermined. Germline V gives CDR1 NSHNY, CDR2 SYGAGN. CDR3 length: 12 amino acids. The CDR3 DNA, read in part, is TGTGCCAGCAGTGATGCAAAGGTA. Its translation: CASSDAKV. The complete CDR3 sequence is CASSDAKVEVFF.